This TCR beta chain was profiled in a study of blood T cell repertoires in COVID-19. The germline CDR1 and CDR2 sequences are SGHDT and YYEEEE. This CDR3 has 12 amino acids. The germline V and J ends were trimmed by 4 bases and 5 bases, with 9 bases remaining between them. Measured with immunoSEQ multiplex PCR; TCRdb has only the in-frame clones, and not every one. Here the sample spans about 270,000 clones, around 82% being singletons. The specimen was peripheral blood. The TCR was taken from a young woman with acute or convalescent COVID-19. The V and J genes are TRBV5-6 and TRBJ1-1; D unclear. CDR3 nucleotides: TGTGCCAGCAGCCTGGGGAGTACTGAAGCTTTCTTT. It yields the protein CASSLGSTEAFF.